This T cell receptor beta chain was found in a study of blood T cell repertoires in COVID-19. About the research overall: Researchers got acute and convalescent COVID-19 samples from the United States, Italy and Spain. In each case, the material was cDNA or gDNA derived from T cells, B-cell-depleted T cells, or PBMCs.

This CDR3 contains 13 residues. Germline CDR1 SSHAT, CDR2 FNYEAQ (reference sequence). In the authors' methods: Amplification of reference gene primers provided the estimated nucleated cell counts. The data were produced by immunoSEQ multiplex PCR, yet TCRdb's version contains in-frame clones alone and is incomplete. Clonal size and the V and J genes are those of that table, whereas D and trimming came from the DNA. The sample comprises under 85,000 clones, approximately 90% of which are singletons, and approximately 15% rests with the top ten. This clone occurred once. A read error may produce the germline difference seen at one junction end.

The chain recombines TRBV7-7 with TRBJ2-1, with 8 bases lining up with TRBD1. Specimen: peripheral blood. The TCR comes from a man between 70 and 80 years old with active or convalescent COVID-19. This CDR3 is CASSSDRVGEQFF. CDR3 bases: TGTGCTAGCAGCTCGGACAGGGTCGGGGAGCAGTTCTTC.